What follows describes a single T cell receptor (beta chain). The sample belongs to a study of shared T cell receptors in the human thymus. Using immunoSEQ multiplex PCR, the repertoire was profiled, and TCRdb retains in-frame clones only, with some absent. The sample records approximately 660,000 clones, roughly 88% being singletons. In addition, the sample was reused for a study of human thymus T cells. That source reports: Corrective cardiac surgery supplied the resected thymus tissue.

The material sequenced was thymocytes. The origin of this receptor is a boy younger than two with a congenital heart defect.

The CDR3 spells CASSLGGGLYQETQYF. The DNA for the CDR3 is TGTGCCAGCAGCTTGGGCGGCGGGCTGTACCAAGAGACCCAGTACTTC. The chain is built from TRBV5-4 and TRBJ2-5; D may be TRBD2 (5 bases). The germline gives CDR1 SGHNT, CDR2 YYREEE (reference sequence). CDR3 size: 16 residues. V lost 0 bases and J lost 0, with 12 bases in between.